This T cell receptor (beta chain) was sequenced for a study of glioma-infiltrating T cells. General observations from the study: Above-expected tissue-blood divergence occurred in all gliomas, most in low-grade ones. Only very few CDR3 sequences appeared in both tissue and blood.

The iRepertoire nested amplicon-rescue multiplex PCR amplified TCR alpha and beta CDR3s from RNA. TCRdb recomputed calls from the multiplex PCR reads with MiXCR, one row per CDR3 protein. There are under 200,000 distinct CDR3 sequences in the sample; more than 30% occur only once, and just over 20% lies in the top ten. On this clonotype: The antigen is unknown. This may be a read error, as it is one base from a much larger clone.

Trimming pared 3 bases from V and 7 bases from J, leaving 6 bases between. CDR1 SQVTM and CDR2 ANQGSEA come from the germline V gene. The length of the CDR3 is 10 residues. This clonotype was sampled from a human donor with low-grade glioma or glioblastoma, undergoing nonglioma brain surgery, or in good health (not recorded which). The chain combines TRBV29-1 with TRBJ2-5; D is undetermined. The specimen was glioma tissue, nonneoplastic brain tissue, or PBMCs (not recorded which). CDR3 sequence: CSVEVGTQYF. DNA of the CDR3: TGCAGCGTTGAGGTAGGGACCCAGTACTTC.